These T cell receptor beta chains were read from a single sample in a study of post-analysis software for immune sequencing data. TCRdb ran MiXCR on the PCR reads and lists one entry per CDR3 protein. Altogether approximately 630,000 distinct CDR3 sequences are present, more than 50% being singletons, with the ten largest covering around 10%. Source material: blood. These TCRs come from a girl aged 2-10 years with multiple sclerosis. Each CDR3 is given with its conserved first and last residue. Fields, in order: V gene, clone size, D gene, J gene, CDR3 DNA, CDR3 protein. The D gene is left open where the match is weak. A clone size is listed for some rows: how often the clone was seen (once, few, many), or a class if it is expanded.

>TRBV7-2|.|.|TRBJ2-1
TGTGCCAGCAGCATCTTAAGTGGCAATGAGCAGGTCTTC
CASSILSGNEQVF
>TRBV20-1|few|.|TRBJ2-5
TGCAGTGCTAATCCCCCGCAGGGCACGGCCCAGTACTTC
CSANPPQGTAQYF
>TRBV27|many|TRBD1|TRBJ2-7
TGTGCCAGCAGTTCCCGGGACAGAGCCTACGAGCAGTACTTC
CASSSRDRAYEQYF
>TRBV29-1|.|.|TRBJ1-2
TGCAGCGTCGCCAACCCAGATGGCTACACCTTC
CSVANPDGYTF
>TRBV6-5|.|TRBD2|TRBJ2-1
TGTGCCAGCAGTTACTCTTCTAGCGGGGGTATCCCGCTCGCTCAGTTCTTC
CASSYSSSGGIPLAQFF
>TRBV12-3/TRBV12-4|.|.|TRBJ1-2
TGTGCCAGCAGTTTGATCGAGGGGGGAACGAAGGGCTACACCTTC
CASSLIEGGTKGYTF
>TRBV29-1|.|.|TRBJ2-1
TGCAGCGTGGACGGGAAGGGTGAGCAGTTCTTC
CSVDGKGEQFF
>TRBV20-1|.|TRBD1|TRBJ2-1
TGCAGTGCTACCGTGGGACAGCTATCCTACAATGAGCAGTTCTTC
CSATVGQLSYNEQFF
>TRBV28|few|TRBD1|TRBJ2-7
TGTGCCAGCAGCGCGGAGGGGACAGGGGTCTACGAGCAGTACTTC
CASSAEGTGVYEQYF
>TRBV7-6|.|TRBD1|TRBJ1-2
TGTGCCAGCAGCCCTACACAGGGGCATGGCTACACCTTC
CASSPTQGHGYTF
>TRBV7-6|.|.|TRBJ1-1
TGTGCCAGCAGCTTACTAAGGCAGGGGAACACTGAAGCTTTCTTT
CASSLLRQGNTEAFF
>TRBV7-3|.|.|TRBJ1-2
TGTGCCAGCAGCCCGCAGGGGCTAGGAGGCTACACCTTC
CASSPQGLGGYTF
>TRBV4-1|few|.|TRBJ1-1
TGCGCCAGCAGCCAGAGGGAGGTTACTGAAGCTTTCTTT
CASSQREVTEAFF
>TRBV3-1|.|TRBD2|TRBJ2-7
TGTGCCAGCAGCCATCCTTCTAGCGGCTCCTACAATGAGCAGTACTTC
CASSHPSSGSYNEQYF
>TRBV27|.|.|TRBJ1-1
TGTGCCAGCAGTTTATCGGGAGGGAGGGGCTCCACTGAAGCTTTCTTT
CASSLSGGRGSTEAFF
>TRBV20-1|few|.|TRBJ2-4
TGCAGTGCTAGCCCCCACGCGGACTTCAAAAACATTCAGTACTTC
CSASPHADFKNIQYF
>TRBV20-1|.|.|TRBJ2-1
TGCAGTGTTGAGACTAGTTCAAACAATGAGCAGTTCTTC
CSVETSSNNEQFF
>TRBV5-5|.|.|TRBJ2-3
TGTGCCAGCAGCTTGATTTACAGGATGGTAGATACGCAGTATTTT
CASSLIYRMVDTQYF
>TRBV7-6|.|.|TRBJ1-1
TGTGCCAGCAGCATGGGACTGCAGAACACTGAAGCTTTCTTT
CASSMGLQNTEAFF
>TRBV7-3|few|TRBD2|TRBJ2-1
TGTGCCAGCAGCCGACTAGCCCAGATGGATGAGCAGTTCTTC
CASSRLAQMDEQFF
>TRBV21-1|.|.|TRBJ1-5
TGTGCCGGCGAACGAGAACAGCCCCAGCATTTT
CAGEREQPQHF
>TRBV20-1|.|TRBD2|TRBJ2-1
TGCAGTGCTAGAGGAGTAGCGGGGGGGCTAGGGGAGCAGTTCTTC
CSARGVAGGLGEQFF
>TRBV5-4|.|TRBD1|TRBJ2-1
TGTGCCAGCGGACAGGGGGGCGATGAGCAGTTCTTC
CASGQGGDEQFF
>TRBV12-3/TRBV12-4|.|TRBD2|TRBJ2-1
TGTGCCAGCAGCCCAGGGCTAGCGGGGGGCCAGGCTAGCTCCTACAATGAGCAGTTCTTC
CASSPGLAGGQASSYNEQFF
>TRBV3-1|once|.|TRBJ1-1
TGTGCCAGCAGCCAAGGTCACAACACTGAAGCTTTCTTT
CASSQGHNTEAFF
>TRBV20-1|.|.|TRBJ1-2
TGCAGTGCTGGCGACAGATTATACTATGGCTACACCTTC
CSAGDRLYYGYTF
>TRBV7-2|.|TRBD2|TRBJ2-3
TGTGCCAGCAGCCCCTCTAGCGGGGGGGCCGGTACGCAGTATTTT
CASSPSSGGAGTQYF
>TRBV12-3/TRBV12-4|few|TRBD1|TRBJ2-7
TGTGCCAGCAGTTCCCGGGGACAGTACGAGCAGTACTTC
CASSSRGQYEQYF
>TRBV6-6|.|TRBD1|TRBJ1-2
TGTGCCAGCAGTGAGACGGGACAGGCTGGCTACACCTTC
CASSETGQAGYTF
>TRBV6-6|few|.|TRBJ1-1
TGTGCCAGCAGCCAGGGATCTATGAACACTGAAGCTTTCTTT
CASSQGSMNTEAFF
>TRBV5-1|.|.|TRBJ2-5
TGCGCCAGCAGCTTGGCTCGGACACCTTCGGGGGAGACCCAGTACTTC
CASSLARTPSGETQYF
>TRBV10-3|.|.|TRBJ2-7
TGTGCCATCAGAACTGGGTCCTACGAGCAGTACTTC
CAIRTGSYEQYF
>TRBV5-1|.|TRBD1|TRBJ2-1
TGCGCCAGCAGCTTGCCGACAGGGGGCAATGAGCAGTTCTTC
CASSLPTGGNEQFF
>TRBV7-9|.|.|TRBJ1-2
TGTGCCAGCACCCTGCGAGGCACTCATGGCTACACCTTC
CASTLRGTHGYTF
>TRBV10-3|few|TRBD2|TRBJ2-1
TGTGCCATCAGTGGGCAAGGACTAGCGGGAGATGAGCAGTTCTTC
CAISGQGLAGDEQFF
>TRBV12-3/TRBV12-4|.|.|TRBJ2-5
TGTGCCAGCAGTTGGCAACTGCAAGAGACCCAGTACTTC
CASSWQLQETQYF
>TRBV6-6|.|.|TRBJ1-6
TGTGCCAGCAGGATCAGAAGCCTCCGCTATAATTCACCCCTCCACTTT
CASRIRSLRYNSPLHF
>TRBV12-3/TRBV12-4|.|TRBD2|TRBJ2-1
TGTGCCAGCTTAGGGACTAGCGGGTACAATGAGCAGTTCTTC
CASLGTSGYNEQFF
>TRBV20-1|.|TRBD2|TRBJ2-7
TGCAGTGCTGGTACTAGCGGGGCCTACGAGCAGTACTTC
CSAGTSGAYEQYF
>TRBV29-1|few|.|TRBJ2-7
TGCAGCGTTTCCGACAGATCCTACGAGCAGTACTTC
CSVSDRSYEQYF
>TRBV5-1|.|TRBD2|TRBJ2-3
TGCGCCAGCAGCTCTGACACTAGCGGGAGGTCAGATACGCAGTATTTT
CASSSDTSGRSDTQYF
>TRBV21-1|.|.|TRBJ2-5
TGTGCCAGCAAACGGGGGACAGGGGAGTCGGAGACCCAGTACTTC
CASKRGTGESETQYF
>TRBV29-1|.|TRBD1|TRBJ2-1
TGCAGCGTTGAAGGGGACAGTCAAGATAAATACGAGCAGTTCTTC
CSVEGDSQDKYEQFF
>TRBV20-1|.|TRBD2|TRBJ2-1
TGCAGTGCGCATGAGCGGGAGGGTATCCACAATGAGCAGTTCTTC
CSAHEREGIHNEQFF
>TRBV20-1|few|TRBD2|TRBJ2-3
TGCAGTGCTAGAGACGCTAGCGGGTCCGATACGCAGTATTTT
CSARDASGSDTQYF
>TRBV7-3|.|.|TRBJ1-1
TGTGCCAGCAGCTTACAAACCTACACTGAAGCTTTCTTT
CASSLQTYTEAFF
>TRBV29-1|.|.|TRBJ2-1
TGCAGCTTACAGGGTAGCTCCTACAATGAGCAGTTCTTC
CSLQGSSYNEQFF
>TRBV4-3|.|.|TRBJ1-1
TGCGCCAGCAGCCCCGAGGGGGGTGAAGCTTTCTTT
CASSPEGGEAFF
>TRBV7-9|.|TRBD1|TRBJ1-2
TGTGCCAGCAGCTTAAGCGTGGCGACAGGGGTCTATGGCTACACCTTC
CASSLSVATGVYGYTF
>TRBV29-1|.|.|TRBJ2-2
TGCAGCGCTCGCGGGACAGCCACCGGGGAGCTGTTTTTT
CSARGTATGELFF
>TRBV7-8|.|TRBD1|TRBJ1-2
TGTGCCAGCAGCCCGGACAGGGGGCGAGGCTACACCTTC
CASSPDRGRGYTF
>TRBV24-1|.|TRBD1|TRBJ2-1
TGTGCCACCAGTGAAGGCGGGACAGGGGGCTACAATGAGCAGTTCTTC
CATSEGGTGGYNEQFF